Below, 26 T cell receptor beta chains from the same sample are listed, as sequenced in a study of identical twins. TCRdb processed the 5' RACE reads anew with MiXCR; each CDR3 protein has one entry. The sample holds a few hundred thousand distinct CDR3 sequences, 20% to 25% seen once. The same sample was also studied in work on T cells expressing NK-cell markers.

Sequenced material: CD4+ T cells sorted from blood. These receptor sequences come from a woman under 30 in good health.

The genes are TRBV5-1 and TRBJ2-5; 9 bases line up with TRBD2. The V and J ends lost 0 bases and 1 base, in that order; junction bases with no gene match: 4. This CDR3 has 16 residues. Per germline, CDR1 SGHRS and CDR2 YFSETQ. CDR3 sequence (DNA): TGCGCCAGCAGCTTGGGGTCTAGCGGGGCCCAAGAGACCCAGTACTTC. The encoded protein is CASSLGSSGAQETQYF.

This clonotype was seen more than once but under ten times. This chain connects TRBV29-1 to TRBJ2-1; 9 bases fit TRBD2. Unmatched junction bases numbered 5, after V lost 7 bases and J lost 10 bases. The CDR3 is 11 residues long. Per germline, CDR1 SQVTM and CDR2 ANQGSEA. The DNA for the CDR3 is TGCAGCGGGCTGACTAGCGGAGAGCAGTTCTTC. Its translation: CSGLTSGEQFF.

CDR3 nucleotide sequence: TGTGCCACCAGTCCGGGGAGGGCCAGCTCCTACAATGAGCAGTTCTTC. It is translated as CATSPGRASSYNEQFF. The chain couples TRBV24-1 to TRBJ2-1; TRBD2 agrees at 7 bases. This CDR3 contains 16 residues. Germline CDR1 reads KGHDR; CDR2 reads SFDVKD. V was pared by 6 bases and J by 0 bases, with 7 bases of the junction left unmatched.

The chain is built from TRBV6-1 and TRBJ2-2; D perhaps matches TRBD1 (6 bases). Germline-derived CDR1 and CDR2 are MNHNS and SASEGT. Trimming removed 7 bases at V and 0 bases at J, with 15 bases between. This CDR3 region has 16 residues. CDR3 sequence reads: CASNRDRISNTGELFF. CDR3 in DNA: TGTGCCAGCAATAGAGACAGGATATCGAACACCGGGGAGCTGTTTTTT.

The chain employs TRBV20-1 and TRBJ2-5; TRBD1 might be the D (5 bases). This CDR3 has 12 residues. Germline assignment: CDR1 DFQATT and CDR2 SNEGSKA (reference sequence). V shed 3 bases and J shed 1 base, with 6 bases lying between them. CDR3 sequence (DNA): TGCAGTGCTAGCAGGGCCCAAGAGACCCAGTACTTC. This encodes CSASRAQETQYF.

This clonotype was counted only a few times. V usage is TRBV7-9 and J usage is TRBJ2-1; unclear D gene. The germline gives CDR1 SEHNR, CDR2 FQNEAQ (reference sequence). This CDR3 is built from 13 residues. Trimming pared 5 bases from V and 11 bases from J, leaving 16 bases between. As DNA, the CDR3 is TGTGCCAGCAGCGATCGGACGCAAATGAAGCAGTTCTTC. Its translation: CASSDRTQMKQFF.

J is TRBJ2-1 and V is TRBV12-3 or TRBV12-4, with TRBD2 matching over 9 bases. CDR3 length: 19 amino acids. V lost 5 bases, J lost 0 bases, and 14 bases stayed unmatched. The CDR3, as DNA: TGTGCCAGCAGTACACCGCGCGGGAGGGCCCTTAGCTCCTACAATGAGCAGTTCTTC. Translated, it gives CASSTPRGRALSSYNEQFF.

The chain has TRBV20-1 and TRBJ2-1; D ambiguous. The CDR3 consists of 13 residues. In germline, CDR1 is DFQATT, CDR2 SNEGSKA (reference sequence). V lost 6 bases and J 0 bases, leaving 9 bases between the germline ends. CDR3 coding DNA: TGCAGTGCCTCAGAGAGCTCCTACAATGAGCAGTTCTTC. It encodes CSASESSYNEQFF.

CDR3 residues: CAWSVGWTHEQFF. The CDR3 DNA is TGTGCCTGGAGTGTAGGATGGACCCATGAGCAGTTCTTC. This chain joins TRBV30 and TRBJ2-1; D gene uncertain. CDR3 length: 13 residues. Trimming removed 0 bases from V and 8 bases from J, with 11 bases in between. Germline V lookup: CDR1 GTSNPN, CDR2 SVGIG (reference sequence).

This clonotype came up many times. V usage is TRBV5-1 and J usage is TRBJ2-3, with D tentatively TRBD1 (5 bases). Trimming cost V 2 bases and J 5 bases, with 12 bases left between them. The CDR3 covers 14 residues. Germline V gene lookup returns CDR1 SGHRS and CDR2 YFSETQ. The CDR3 loop reads CASSLAGWGDTQYF. CDR3 sequence (DNA): TGCGCCAGCAGCTTAGCAGGGTGGGGAGATACGCAGTATTTT.

This sequence joins TRBV5-8 and TRBJ2-4, with 11 bases aligning to TRBD2. The V gene's germline CDR1 is SGHTS and CDR2 YDEGEE. Unmatched junction bases numbered 2, after V lost 3 bases and J lost 0 bases. This CDR3 is 16 amino acids long. CDR3 nucleotide sequence: TGTGCCAGCAGCTACGGACTAGCGGGAGCCAAAAACATTCAGTACTTC. This gives the protein CASSYGLAGAKNIQYF.

The rearrangement links TRBV21-1 to TRBJ2-3; TRBD1 reflects the table's D call only, with no check against the DNA. TRBV21-1 is recorded as a pseudogene. The CDR3 covers 15 residues. The CDR3 sequence is CASTVDRSRGNTQYF. The CDR3 region has the DNA TGTGCCAGCACCGTCGACAGGTCCCGTGGTAATACGCAGTATTTT.

The chain recombines TRBV6-6 with TRBJ2-2; tentative D call: TRBD1 (6 bases). Germline CDR1 is MNHNY and CDR2 is SVGAGI (reference sequence). V shed 5 bases and J shed 9 bases, with 13 bases lying between them. This CDR3 comprises 13 residues. The CDR3 bases are TGTGCCAGCAGTCCGACAGGTGTCAGGGAGCTGTTTTTT. Its translation: CASSPTGVRELFF.

This clonotype was found a few times. The chain uses TRBV5-1 and TRBJ2-1; TRBD2 aligns across 10 bases. This CDR3 is built from 16 residues. Trimming removed 3 bases from V and 7 bases from J; junction bases left unmatched: 10. Germline lookup yields CDR1 SGHRS and CDR2 YFSETQ. The CDR3 sequence: CASSSISGRPINEQFF. The CDR3 coding sequence is TGCGCCAGCAGCTCCATTAGCGGGAGGCCAATAAATGAGCAGTTCTTC.

This clonotype was detected only a few times. The genes are TRBV5-1 and TRBJ2-3; TRBD2 aligns across 9 bases. The CDR3 contains 17 residues. Germline assignment: CDR1 SGHRS and CDR2 YFSETQ. Losses at the gene ends were 3 bases for V and 5 bases for J; bases not matched to a gene: 13. In DNA form, the CDR3 reads TGCGCCAGCAGCTCCACGCGGGGGGGATCTTTCTTAGATACGCAGTATTTT. Protein sequence: CASSSTRGGSFLDTQYF.

This clonotype appeared a few times. The chain is built from TRBV3-1 and TRBJ2-3; D gene uncertain. Germline CDR1 reads LGHDT; CDR2 reads YNNKEL (reference sequence). This CDR3 comprises 14 residues. V was trimmed by 1 base and J by 5 bases, leaving 10 bases between them. This chain's CDR3 is CASSQVGSKDTQYF. In DNA, the CDR3 is TGTGCCAGCAGCCAAGTCGGTTCGAAAGATACGCAGTATTTT.

This rearrangement joins TRBV12-5 to TRBJ1-1, with D uncertain. V was pared by 7 bases and J by 4 bases, with 13 bases between. CDR1 is LGHNT and CDR2 is FRNRAP in the germline V gene. The CDR3 consists of 13 residues. The CDR3 reads CASDLDGSTEAFF. CDR3 in DNA: TGTGCTAGTGACCTGGACGGAAGCACTGAAGCTTTCTTT.

The CDR3 sequence: CSASKRDTDTQYF. In DNA, the CDR3 is TGCAGTGCTTCGAAGCGGGACACAGATACGCAGTATTTT. This chain uses TRBV20-1 with TRBJ2-3; 7 bases match TRBD2. CDR1 and CDR2 from the germline V gene are DFQATT and SNEGSKA (reference sequence). This CDR3 contains 13 residues. V trimming: 5 bases; J trimming: 2 bases; junction bases outside the gene matches: 4.

The chain carries TRBV5-1 and TRBJ2-7; D gene ambiguous. This CDR3 is 13 amino acids long. CDR1 and CDR2 from the germline V gene are SGHRS and YFSETQ. Trimming stripped 4 bases from V and 6 bases from J, with 14 bases between. The CDR3 region is CASSRHGYIEQYF. The CDR3 coding sequence is TGCGCCAGCAGCCGCCATGGGTACATCGAGCAGTACTTC.

The chain uses TRBV9 and TRBJ2-2, with D unresolved. This CDR3 spans 16 amino acids. Trimming cost V 0 bases and J 0 bases, with 9 bases left between them. Germline CDR1 SGDLS, CDR2 YYNGEE. The CDR3 DNA follows: TGTGCCAGCAGCGTAGTAGGTGGCGCGAACACCGGGGAGCTGTTTTTT. Protein sequence: CASSVVGGANTGELFF.

The V gene is TRBV5-1, the J gene TRBJ2-6; D uncertain. V was pared by 4 bases and J by 2 bases, with 13 bases between. CDR3 length: 16 amino acids. CDR1 SGHRS and CDR2 YFSETQ come from the germline V gene. Here the CDR3 DNA reads TGCGCCAGCAGCCTCCGGACGGGCCCTGGGGCCAACGTCCTGACTTTC. As protein: CASSLRTGPGANVLTF.

This clonotype was seen more than once but under ten times. The chain uses TRBV9 and TRBJ2-7, with D maybe TRBD2 (7 bases). The V gene lost 9 bases and the J gene lost 6 bases, with 13 bases spanning the gap. The CDR3 has 11 residues. CDR1 SGDLS and CDR2 YYNGEE come from the germline V gene. The CDR3 nucleotides are TGTGCCATAGGGGGGGCTGGCGAGCAGTACTTC. This encodes CAIGGAGEQYF.

The chain employs TRBV11-2 and TRBJ2-7; TRBD1 is a possible D gene (6 bases). The ends were cut back, 5 bases at V and 3 bases at J, with 14 bases in the middle. CDR1 SGHAT and CDR2 FQNNGV come from the germline V gene. This CDR3 contains 14 residues. The chain's CDR3 is CASSTRKQGYEQYF. CDR3 nucleotides: TGTGCCAGCAGCACCCGAAAACAGGGCTACGAGCAGTACTTC.

The chain carries TRBV5-1 and TRBJ2-2, with 9 nucleotides matching TRBD2. The CDR3 length is 16 residues. The germline CDR1 and CDR2 sequences are SGHRS and YFSETQ. J was trimmed by 0 bases and V by 3 bases; bases with no gene match: 3. The DNA for the CDR3 is TGCGCCAGCAGCTCAGCGGGGGGCACGAACACCGGGGAGCTGTTTTTT. Protein sequence: CASSSAGGTNTGELFF.

The V call is TRBV7-2, the J call TRBJ2-3; 8 bases agree with TRBD2. CDR1 SGHTA and CDR2 FQGNSA come from the germline V gene. The junction had 10 bases not matched to a gene; V was cut back by 7 bases and J by 4 bases. The CDR3 extends over 15 amino acids. The DNA of the CDR3 is TGTGCCAGCACCATCCCTAGCGGGCCTCCAGATACGCAGTATTTT. It is translated as CASTIPSGPPDTQYF.

CDR3 sequence: CASTDAGYEQYF. Here the CDR3 DNA reads TGTGCCAGCACAGACGCAGGCTACGAGCAGTACTTC. The chain joins TRBV6-2 or TRBV6-3 to TRBJ2-7; D gene ambiguous. Trimming pared 7 bases from V and 3 bases from J, leaving 10 bases between. There are 12 residues in the CDR3. From germline, CDR1 is MNHEY and CDR2 SVGEGT.